This T cell receptor (beta chain) was recovered during a study of PD-1 blockade in classical Hodgkin lymphoma (dated by TCRdb to 2018 to 2021). Background on the whole study: Nivolumab dosing was 3 mg/kg intravenously every 2 weeks, continuing until either disease progression or unacceptable toxicity. The study used CyTOF and TCR beta sequencing to define a peripheral blood immune signature of response to PD-1 blockade in classical Hodgkin lymphoma.

Worth noting for this clone: Its antigen remains unidentified. No qualities accompany the bases; no much larger clone lies one base away.

The Qiagen DNeasy kit was used to extract genomic DNA from unsorted PBMCs and from the negatively selected CD4+ and CD8+ fractions. Using primers that anneal to V and J segments, immunoSEQ multiplex PCR amplified the TCR beta CDR3 regions. Amplification bias was minimized using a synthetic immune receptor repertoire, and residual bias was removed computationally after sequencing. In the original analysis: Custom Python scripts were used to quantify repertoire diversity as the Shannon entropy index. The unsorted, CD4+ and CD8+ repertoires were each analyzed separately, with the exception of combined analyses, where CD4+ and CD8+ sequences were merged in silico. Clonal expansion was defined as at least a 2-fold frequency increase after treatment relative to C1D1, with a pseudocount of 0.5 for undetected baseline clones. Singleton clones were defined as clones with 0 or 1 copy at C1D1, and non-singleton clones were defined as clones with 2 or more copies. Clones expanded in unsorted samples were assigned a CD4+, CD8+ or unknown annotation through matching of protein sequences in sorted samples from the same patient. Wilcoxon tests on paired samples were used to test changes in diversity from C1D1 to C4D1. The immuneACCESS repertoire file appears here via TCRdb, limited to in-frame rearrangements. These files lack a portion of the clones; in checked studies, under half of the deficit traces to unresolved V genes, and the cause of the others is not known. D and trimming were read from the DNA, whereas the V and J calls and clone size are those reported in that table. Within this sample are 25,000 to 30,000 clones, with 86% of them counted one time only. The ten largest account for roughly 0.48% of the sample.

The time point label of this sample denotes: cycle 4 day 1 (C4D1), after around six weeks of nivolumab. Every trial patient had relapsed after autologous stem cell transplantation, and cohorts A, B and C differed in prior brentuximab vedotin exposure. Magnetic negative selection with a Miltenyi CD4+ T cell isolation kit was used to purify CD4+ T cells from thawed PBMCs. The trial cohort was composed of about 54 patients with relapsed/refractory classical Hodgkin lymphoma, for whom complete response, partial response or progressive disease was recorded as best overall response. In the multi-cohort phase II CheckMate 205 trial, trial patients received single-agent nivolumab. An independent review committee assessed best overall response by applying the 2007 International Working Group response criteria. Trial PBMCs were collected just before the start of nivolumab (C1D1) and during therapy at cycle 2 day 1 and cycle 4 day 1. Peripheral blood was collected in 8 mL Vacutainer Cell Preparation Tubes, from which PBMCs were isolated by centrifugation and then cryopreserved. Purified CD4+ and CD8+ fractions were prepared only for cases where an additional PBMC sample was available. Magnetically labelled cells were depleted on LS columns in a quadroMACS separator, and the flow-through was collected as the purified fraction.

Trimming takes 0 bases from V and 10 bases from J, and the germline ends sit 16 bases apart. From the cysteine up to the phenylalanine, the CDR3 has a length of 14 residues. Only the CDR3 DNA stays, 42 bases, in frame from base 1. CDR1 and CDR2, looked up from the germline V gene, are SGHRS and YFSETQ. The paper's findings and limits, for the study overall: By C4D1, a significant rise was seen in CD4+ TCR diversity but not in CD8+ TCR diversity (p=0.0027 vs p=0.16), and the rise was most apparent among complete responders (p=0.02). Diversity was lower in patients who began nivolumab less than 1 year after ASCT, so these patients were left out of later analyses to avoid confounding by immune reconstitution. Among trial patients, those achieving complete response had baseline diversity similar to that of newly diagnosed patients, while diversity was significantly lower in partial responders and progressors. Baseline TCR diversity was reported to be lower in newly diagnosed patients than in healthy donors, and even lower in relapsed/refractory patients. The study was restricted to a single clinical trial cohort, and the causes of repertoire differences, possibly disease activity or prior therapy, were left undefined.

Recombination joined TRBV5-1 with TRBJ1-1; TRBD1 is possibly the D segment (5 matching bases). This receptor was obtained from a human donor with classical Hodgkin lymphoma. The sequencing used CD4+ T cells from blood, collected before the fourth cycle of nivolumab. The base sequence is TGCGCCAGCAGCTTGGATAAGGGGCTTCTGAGAGCTTTCTTT. It encodes CASSLDKGLLRAFF.